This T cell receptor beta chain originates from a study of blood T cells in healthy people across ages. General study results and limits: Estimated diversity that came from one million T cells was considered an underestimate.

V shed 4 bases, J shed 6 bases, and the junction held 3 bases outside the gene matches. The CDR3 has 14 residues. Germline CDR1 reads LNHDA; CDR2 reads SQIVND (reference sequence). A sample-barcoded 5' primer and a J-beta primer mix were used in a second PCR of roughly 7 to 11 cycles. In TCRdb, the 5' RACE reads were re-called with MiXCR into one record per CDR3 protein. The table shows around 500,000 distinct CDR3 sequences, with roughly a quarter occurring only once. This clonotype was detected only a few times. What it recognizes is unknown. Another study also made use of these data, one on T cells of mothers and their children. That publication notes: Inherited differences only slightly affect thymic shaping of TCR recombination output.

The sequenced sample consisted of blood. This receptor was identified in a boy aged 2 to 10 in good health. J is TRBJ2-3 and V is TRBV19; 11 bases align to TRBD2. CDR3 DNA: TGTGCCAGTAGTAGGACTAGCGGGTGGGATACGCAGTATTTT. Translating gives CASSRTSGWDTQYF. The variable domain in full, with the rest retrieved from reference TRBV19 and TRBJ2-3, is DGGITQSPKYLFRKEGQNVTLSCEQNLNHDAMYWYRQDPGQGLRLIYYSQIVNDFQKGDIAEGYSVSREKKESFPLTVTSAQKNPTAFYLCASSRTSGWDTQYFGPGTRLTVL.